This T cell receptor (beta chain) was recovered during a study of blood T cells in healthy people across ages. Each individual donor underwent a draw of 8 to 10 milliliters of peripheral blood. Sample-barcoded 5' priming and a J-beta primer mix drove a second PCR of roughly 7 to 11 cycles. A template-switch adaptor with 12 random nucleotides tagged each cDNA molecule. TCRdb used MiXCR to reprocess the 5' RACE reads, holding one entry per CDR3 protein. The data contain some 710,000 distinct CDR3 sequences, around 45% of them singletons. The CDR3 sequence is 15 residues long. Trimming took 2 bases from V and 2 from J, leaving 9 bases between them. Germline lookup yields CDR1 SNHLY and CDR2 FYNNEI. Points from the study as a whole: Diversity of TCR beta correlated strongly with naive T cell percentage. Long-lived donors had more naive CD4+ cells and higher diversity than aged donors.

Turning to this clonotype: No antigen is known for it.

This chain links TRBV2 with TRBJ2-2; D gene unclear. The source of this sequence is a man older than 75 in good health. Material: blood. In nucleotides, the CDR3 is TGTGCCAGCAGTGAAACCCGGGTTAACACCGGGGAGCTGTTTTTT. This translates into CASSETRVNTGELFF.